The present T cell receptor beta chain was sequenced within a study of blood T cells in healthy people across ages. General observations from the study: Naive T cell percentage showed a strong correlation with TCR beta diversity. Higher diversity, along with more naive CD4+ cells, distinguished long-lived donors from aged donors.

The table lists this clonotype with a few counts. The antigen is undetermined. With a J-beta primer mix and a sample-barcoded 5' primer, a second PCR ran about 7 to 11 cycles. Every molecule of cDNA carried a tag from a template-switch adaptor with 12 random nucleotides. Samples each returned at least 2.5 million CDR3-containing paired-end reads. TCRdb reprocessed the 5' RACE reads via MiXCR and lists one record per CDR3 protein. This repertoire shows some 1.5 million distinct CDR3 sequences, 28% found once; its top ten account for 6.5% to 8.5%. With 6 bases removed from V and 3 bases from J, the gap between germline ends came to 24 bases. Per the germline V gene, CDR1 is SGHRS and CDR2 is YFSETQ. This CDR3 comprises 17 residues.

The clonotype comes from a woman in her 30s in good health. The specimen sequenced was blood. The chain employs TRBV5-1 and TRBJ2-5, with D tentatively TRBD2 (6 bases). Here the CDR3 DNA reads TGCGCCAGCAACAGGAGGGGCACAGGAAAGACCGAAGAGACCCAGTACTTC. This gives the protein CASNRRGTGKTEETQYF.